This T cell receptor (beta chain) was documented in a study of shared clonotypes between healthy human individuals. This CDR3 has 15 amino acids. V lost 3 bases to trimming and J lost 4 bases, with 16 bases between them. CDR1 and CDR2 (germline): SGDLS, YYNGEE. Generated by immunoSEQ multiplex PCR, the TCRdb table keeps only in-frame clones and is missing some. The top ten hold around a third of the sample, which has about 690,000 clones, about nine tenths seen once. The specimen was memory CD8+ T cells from PBMCs. Subset: CD45RO+ cells pooled with CCR7-negative TemRA cells. The chain has TRBV9 and TRBJ1-2; D might be TRBD1 (6 bases). The receptor was derived from a man younger than 35 in good health. Some clones in this sample may be carry-over from other donors' samples. CDR3 protein: CASSGRQARGYGYTF. The CDR3 DNA reads TGTGCCAGCAGCGGGAGACAGGCCAGGGGCTATGGCTACACCTTC.